The clone carrying this TCR beta chain came up once. TCRdb processed the reads anew with MiXCR; each CDR3 protein has one entry. The sample records 680,000 or so distinct CDR3 sequences, 35% being singletons. The entry originates in a study of T cell repertoires in cytomegalovirus infection. This CDR3 has 18 amino acids. Germline V gene lookup returns CDR1 DFQATT and CDR2 SNEGSKA (reference sequence). Trimming removed 0 bases from V and 1 base from J; junction bases left unmatched: 8. This clonotype was obtained from a human donor in good health (CMV status not recorded). Some clones in this sample may be carry-over from other donors' samples. The rearrangement links TRBV20-1 to TRBJ2-6, with TRBD1 matching over 8 bases. Material for sequencing was PBMCs. CDR3 sequence (DNA): TGCAGTGCTAGAGAGAGGACAGGGCGATTGTCTGGGGCCAACGTCCTGACTTTC. The encoded protein is CSARERTGRLSGANVLTF.